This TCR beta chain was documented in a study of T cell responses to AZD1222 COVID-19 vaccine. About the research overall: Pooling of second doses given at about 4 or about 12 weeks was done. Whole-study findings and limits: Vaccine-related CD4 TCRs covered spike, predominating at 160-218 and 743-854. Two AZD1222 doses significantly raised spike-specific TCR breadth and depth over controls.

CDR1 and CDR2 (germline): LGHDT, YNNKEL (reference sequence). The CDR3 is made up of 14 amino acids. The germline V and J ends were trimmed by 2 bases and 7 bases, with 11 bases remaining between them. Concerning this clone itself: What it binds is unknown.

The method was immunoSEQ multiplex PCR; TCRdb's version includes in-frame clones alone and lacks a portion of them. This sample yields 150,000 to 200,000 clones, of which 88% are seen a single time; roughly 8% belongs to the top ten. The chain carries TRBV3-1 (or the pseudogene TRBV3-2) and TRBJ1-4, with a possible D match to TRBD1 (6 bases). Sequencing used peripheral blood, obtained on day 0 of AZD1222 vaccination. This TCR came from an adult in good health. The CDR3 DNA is TGTGCCAGCAGCCAAAGGGGGAGAAGTGAAAAACTGTTTTTT. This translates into CASSQRGRSEKLFF.